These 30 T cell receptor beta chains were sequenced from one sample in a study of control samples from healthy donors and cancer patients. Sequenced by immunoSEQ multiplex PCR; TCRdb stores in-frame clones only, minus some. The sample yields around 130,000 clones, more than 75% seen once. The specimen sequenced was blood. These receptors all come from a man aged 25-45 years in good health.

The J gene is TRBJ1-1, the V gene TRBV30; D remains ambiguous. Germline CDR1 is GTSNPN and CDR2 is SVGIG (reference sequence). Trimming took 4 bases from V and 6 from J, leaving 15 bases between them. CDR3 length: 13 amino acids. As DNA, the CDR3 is TGTGCCTGGAAGGGCGAAATTGGGGCTGAAGCTTTCTTT. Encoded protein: CAWKGEIGAEAFF. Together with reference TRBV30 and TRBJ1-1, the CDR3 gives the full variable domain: SQTIHQWPATLVQPVGSPLSLECTVEGTSNPNLYWYRQAAGRGLQLLFYSVGIGQISSEVPQNLSASRPQDRQFILSSKKLLLSDSGFYLCAWKGEIGAEAFFGQGTRLTVV.

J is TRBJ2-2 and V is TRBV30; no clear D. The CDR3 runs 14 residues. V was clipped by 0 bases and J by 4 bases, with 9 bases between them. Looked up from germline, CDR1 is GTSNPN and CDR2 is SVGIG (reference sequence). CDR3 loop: CAWSVGLSTGELFF. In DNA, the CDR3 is TGTGCCTGGAGTGTAGGGCTCAGCACCGGGGAGCTGTTTTTT.

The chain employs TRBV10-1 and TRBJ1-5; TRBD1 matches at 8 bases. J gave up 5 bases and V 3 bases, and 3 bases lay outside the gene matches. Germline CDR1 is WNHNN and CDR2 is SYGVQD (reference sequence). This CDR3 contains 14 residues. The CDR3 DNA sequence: TGCGCCAGCAGTGAAGGCAGGGGGCATCAGCCCCAGCATTTT. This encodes CASSEGRGHQPQHF.

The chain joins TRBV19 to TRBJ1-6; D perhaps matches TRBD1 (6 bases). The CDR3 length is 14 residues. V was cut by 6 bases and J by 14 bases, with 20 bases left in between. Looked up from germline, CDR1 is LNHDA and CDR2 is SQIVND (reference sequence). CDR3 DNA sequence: TGTGCCAGTAGCGCCCCGGGACACCGGCCATCCCTCCACTTT. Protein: CASSAPGHRPSLHF.

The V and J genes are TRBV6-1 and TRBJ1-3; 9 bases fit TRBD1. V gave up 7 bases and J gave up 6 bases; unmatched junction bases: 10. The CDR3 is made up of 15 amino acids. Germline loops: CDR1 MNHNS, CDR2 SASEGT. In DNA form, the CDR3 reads TGTGCCAGCACCGAACTGGGACAGGGCGAAAACACCATATATTTT. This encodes CASTELGQGENTIYF.

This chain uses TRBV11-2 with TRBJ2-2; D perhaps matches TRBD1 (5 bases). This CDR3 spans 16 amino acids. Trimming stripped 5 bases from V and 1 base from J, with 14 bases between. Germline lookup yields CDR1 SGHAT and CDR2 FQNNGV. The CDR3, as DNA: TGTGCCAGCAGCCCCAGTTGGACAAGGAACACCGGGGAGCTGTTTTTT. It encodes CASSPSWTRNTGELFF.

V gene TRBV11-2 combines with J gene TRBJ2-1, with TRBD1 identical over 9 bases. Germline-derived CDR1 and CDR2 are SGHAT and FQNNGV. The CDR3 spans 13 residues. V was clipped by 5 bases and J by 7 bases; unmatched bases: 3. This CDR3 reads CASSPGQGNEQFF. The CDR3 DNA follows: TGTGCCAGCAGCCCTGGACAGGGGAATGAGCAGTTCTTC.

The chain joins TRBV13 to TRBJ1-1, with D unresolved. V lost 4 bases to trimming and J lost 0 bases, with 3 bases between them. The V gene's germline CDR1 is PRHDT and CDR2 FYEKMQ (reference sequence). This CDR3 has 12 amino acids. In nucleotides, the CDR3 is TGTGCCAGCAGCTGGCTGAACACTGAAGCTTTCTTT. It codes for CASSWLNTEAFF.

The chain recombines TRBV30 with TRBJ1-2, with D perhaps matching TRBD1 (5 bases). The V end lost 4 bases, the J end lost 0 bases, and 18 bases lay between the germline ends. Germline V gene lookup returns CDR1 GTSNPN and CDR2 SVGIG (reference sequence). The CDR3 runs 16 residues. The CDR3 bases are TGTGCCTGGACTCCCCTGCAGGGCAGGACTAACTATGGCTACACCTTC. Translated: CAWTPLQGRTNYGYTF.

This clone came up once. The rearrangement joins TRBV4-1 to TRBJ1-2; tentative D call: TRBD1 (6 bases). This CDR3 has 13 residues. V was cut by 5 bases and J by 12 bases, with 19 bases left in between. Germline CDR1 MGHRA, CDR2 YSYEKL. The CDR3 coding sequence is TGCGCCAGCAGCGCGACAGGTTCGAGGGCTAACACCTTC. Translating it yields CASSATGSRANTF.

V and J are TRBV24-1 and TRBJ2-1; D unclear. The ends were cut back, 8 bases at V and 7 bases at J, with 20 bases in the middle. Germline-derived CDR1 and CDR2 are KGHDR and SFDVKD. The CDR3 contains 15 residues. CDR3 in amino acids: CATNSAGPFGNEQFF. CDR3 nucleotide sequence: TGTGCCACCAATTCGGCTGGGCCCTTCGGAAATGAGCAGTTCTTC.

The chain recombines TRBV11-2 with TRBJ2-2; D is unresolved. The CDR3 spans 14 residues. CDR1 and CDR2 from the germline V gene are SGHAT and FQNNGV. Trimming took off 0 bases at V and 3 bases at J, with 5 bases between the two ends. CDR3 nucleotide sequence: TGTGCCAGCAGCTTAGAACCATACACCGGGGAGCTGTTTTTT. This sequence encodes CASSLEPYTGELFF.

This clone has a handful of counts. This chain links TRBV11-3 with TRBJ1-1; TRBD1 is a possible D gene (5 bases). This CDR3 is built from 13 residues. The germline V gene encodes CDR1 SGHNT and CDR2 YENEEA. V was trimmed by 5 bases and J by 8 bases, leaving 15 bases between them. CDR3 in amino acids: CASSPGRSLEAFF. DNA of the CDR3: TGTGCCAGCAGCCCGGGACGGTCCTTGGAAGCTTTCTTT.

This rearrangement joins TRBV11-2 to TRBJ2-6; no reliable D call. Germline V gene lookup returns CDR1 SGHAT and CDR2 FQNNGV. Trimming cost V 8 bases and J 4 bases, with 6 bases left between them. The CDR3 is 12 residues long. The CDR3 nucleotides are TGTGCCAGCGCCGGCGGGGCCAACGTCCTGACTTTC. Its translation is CASAGGANVLTF.

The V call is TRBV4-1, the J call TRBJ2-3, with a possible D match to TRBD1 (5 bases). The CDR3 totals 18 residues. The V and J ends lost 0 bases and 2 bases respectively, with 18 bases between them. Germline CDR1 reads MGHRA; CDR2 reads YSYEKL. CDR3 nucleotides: TGCGCCAGCAGCCAAGATTGGGGCGATGGGTCCCCCACAGATACGCAGTATTTT. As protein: CASSQDWGDGSPTDTQYF.

DNA of the CDR3: TGCGCCAGCAGCTTAGTACGGAATGAGCAGTTCTTC. This encodes CASSLVRNEQFF. The V call is TRBV5-1, the J call TRBJ2-1; the D is unclear. Trimming shortened V by 2 bases and J by 7 bases, and 7 bases separated the two germline ends. Germline V CDR1 and CDR2: SGHRS, YFSETQ. This CDR3 spans 12 amino acids.

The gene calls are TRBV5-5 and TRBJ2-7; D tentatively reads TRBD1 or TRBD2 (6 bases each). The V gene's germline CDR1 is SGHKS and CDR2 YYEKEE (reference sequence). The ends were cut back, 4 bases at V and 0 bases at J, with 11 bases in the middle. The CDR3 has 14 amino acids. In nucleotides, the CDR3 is TGTGCCAGCAGCCCCGGGGGCAGCTCCTACGAGCAGTACTTC. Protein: CASSPGGSSYEQYF.

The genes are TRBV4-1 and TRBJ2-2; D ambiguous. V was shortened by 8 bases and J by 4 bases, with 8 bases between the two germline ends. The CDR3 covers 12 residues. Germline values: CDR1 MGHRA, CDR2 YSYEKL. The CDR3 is CASAAFTGELFF. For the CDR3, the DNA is TGCGCCAGCGCGGCGTTCACCGGGGAGCTGTTTTTT.

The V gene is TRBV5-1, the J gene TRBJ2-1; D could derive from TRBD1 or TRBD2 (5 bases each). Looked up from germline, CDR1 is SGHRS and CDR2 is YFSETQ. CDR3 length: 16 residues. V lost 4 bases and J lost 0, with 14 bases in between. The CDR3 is CASSTRQGVSYNEQFF. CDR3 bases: TGCGCCAGCAGCACTAGACAAGGGGTCTCCTACAATGAGCAGTTCTTC.

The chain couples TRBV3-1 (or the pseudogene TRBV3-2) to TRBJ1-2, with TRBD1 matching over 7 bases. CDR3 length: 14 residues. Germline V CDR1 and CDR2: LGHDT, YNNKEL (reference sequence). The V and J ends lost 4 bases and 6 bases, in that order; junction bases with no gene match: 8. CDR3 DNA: TGTGCCAGCAGCCCCCCAGGAGGGGGCAATGGCTACACCTTC. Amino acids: CASSPPGGGNGYTF.

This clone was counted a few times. The CDR3 DNA reads as TGTGCCAGCAGCAAGGCGGGGGGAGATCAGCCCCAGCATTTT. This gives the protein CASSKAGGDQPQHF. The V gene is TRBV6-5, the J gene TRBJ1-5, with D possibly TRBD1 on 5 matching bases. The V gene's germline CDR1 is MNHEY and CDR2 SVGAGI. This CDR3 has 14 residues. The V and J ends lost 6 bases and 5 bases respectively, with 14 bases between them.

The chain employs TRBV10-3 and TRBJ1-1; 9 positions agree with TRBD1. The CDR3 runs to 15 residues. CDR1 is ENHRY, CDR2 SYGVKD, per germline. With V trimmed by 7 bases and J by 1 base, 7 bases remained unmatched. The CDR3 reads CAINPGTGTNTEAFF. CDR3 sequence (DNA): TGTGCCATCAACCCCGGGACAGGGACGAACACTGAAGCTTTCTTT.

CDR3 in DNA: TGTGCCAGCAGTACCAGCACAGGGCTGTCTCTCTACGAGCAGTACTTC. It translates to CASSTSTGLSLYEQYF. This chain uses TRBV5-6 with TRBJ2-7, with D possibly TRBD1 on 6 matching bases. Germline lookup yields CDR1 SGHDT and CDR2 YYEEEE. The CDR3 sequence is 16 residues long. The V gene lost 5 bases and the J gene lost 3 bases, with 21 bases spanning the gap.

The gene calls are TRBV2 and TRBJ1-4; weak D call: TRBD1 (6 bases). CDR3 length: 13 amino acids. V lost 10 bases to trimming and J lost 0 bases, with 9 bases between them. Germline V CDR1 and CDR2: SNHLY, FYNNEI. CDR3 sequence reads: CATEGATNEKLFF. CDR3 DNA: TGTGCCACCGAGGGGGCAACTAATGAAAAACTGTTTTTT. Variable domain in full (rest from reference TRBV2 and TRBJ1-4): EPEVTQTPSHQVTQMGQEVILRCVPISNHLYFYWYRQILGQKVEFLVSFYNNEISEKSEIFDDQFSVERPDGSNFTLKIRSTKLEDSAMYFCATEGATNEKLFFGSGTQLSVL.

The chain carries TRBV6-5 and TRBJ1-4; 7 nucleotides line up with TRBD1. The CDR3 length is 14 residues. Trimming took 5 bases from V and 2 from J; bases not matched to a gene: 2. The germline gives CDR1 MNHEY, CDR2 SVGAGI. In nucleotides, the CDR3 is TGTGCCAGCAGTCCCAGGGGGACTAATGAAAAACTGTTTTTT. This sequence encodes CASSPRGTNEKLFF.

The CDR3 sequence is CASSALSANQPQHF. In DNA, the CDR3 is TGTGCCAGCAGTGCACTCTCGGCCAATCAGCCCCAGCATTTT. The V gene is TRBV2, the J gene TRBJ1-5; no reliable D call. Germline V gene data show CDR1 as SNHLY and CDR2 as FYNNEI. The V gene lost 4 bases and the J gene lost 3 bases, with 10 bases spanning the gap. There are 14 residues in the CDR3.

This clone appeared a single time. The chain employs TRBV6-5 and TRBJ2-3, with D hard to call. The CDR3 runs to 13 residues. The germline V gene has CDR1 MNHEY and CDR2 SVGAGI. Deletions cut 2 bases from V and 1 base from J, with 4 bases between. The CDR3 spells CASSYSGTDTQYF. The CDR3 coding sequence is TGTGCCAGCAGTTACAGCGGCACAGATACGCAGTATTTT.

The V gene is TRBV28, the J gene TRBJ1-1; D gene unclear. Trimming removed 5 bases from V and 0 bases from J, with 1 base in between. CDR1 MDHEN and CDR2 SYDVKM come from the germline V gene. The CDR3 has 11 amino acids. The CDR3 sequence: CASSMNTEAFF. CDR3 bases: TGTGCCAGCAGTATGAACACTGAAGCTTTCTTT.

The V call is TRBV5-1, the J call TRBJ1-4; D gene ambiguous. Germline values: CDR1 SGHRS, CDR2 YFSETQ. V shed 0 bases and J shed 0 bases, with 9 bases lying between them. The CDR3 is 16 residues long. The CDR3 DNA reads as TGCGCCAGCAGCTTGGCCAGTACTGCAACTAATGAAAAACTGTTTTTT. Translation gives CASSLASTATNEKLFF.

CDR3 sequence reads: CASSLQQLNSPLHF. CDR3 nucleotide sequence: TGTGCCAGCAGCTTACAACAGCTGAATTCACCCCTCCACTTT. The chain links TRBV7-2 to TRBJ1-6; D is uncertain. Germline V gene lookup returns CDR1 SGHTA and CDR2 FQGNSA. This CDR3 spans 14 amino acids. Between the trimmed V and J ends, which lost 2 bases and 7 bases, there was a span of 9 bases.